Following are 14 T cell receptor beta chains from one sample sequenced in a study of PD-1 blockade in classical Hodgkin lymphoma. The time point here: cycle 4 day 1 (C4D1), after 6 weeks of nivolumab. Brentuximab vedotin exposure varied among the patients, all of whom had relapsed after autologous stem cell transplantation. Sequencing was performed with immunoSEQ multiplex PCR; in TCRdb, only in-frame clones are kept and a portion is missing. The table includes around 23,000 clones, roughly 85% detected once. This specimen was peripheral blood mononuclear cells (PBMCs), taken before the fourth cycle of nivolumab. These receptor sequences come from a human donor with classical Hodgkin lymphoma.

DNA for the CDR3: TGTGCCAGCAGCCCCGGACAGACCAATCAGCCCCAGCATTTT. It specifies CASSPGQTNQPQHF. The V and J genes are TRBV7-9 and TRBJ1-5; TRBD1 is a possible D gene (6 bases). This CDR3 is built from 14 residues. Germline V CDR1 and CDR2: SEHNR, FQNEAQ (reference sequence). V was clipped by 5 bases and J by 3 bases, with 11 bases between them.

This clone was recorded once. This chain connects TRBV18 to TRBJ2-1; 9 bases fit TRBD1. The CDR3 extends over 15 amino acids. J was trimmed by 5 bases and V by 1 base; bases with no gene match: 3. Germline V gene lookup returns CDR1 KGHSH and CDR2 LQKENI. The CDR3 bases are TGTGCCAGCTCACCACAGGGACAGGGAAACAATGAGCAGTTCTTC. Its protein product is CASSPQGQGNNEQFF.

This CDR3 reads CASSVGRSGTYEQYF. As DNA, the CDR3 is TGTGCCAGCAGCGTAGGACGGAGCGGGACCTACGAGCAGTACTTC. The chain recombines TRBV9 with TRBJ2-7; 7 positions agree with TRBD2. CDR1 and CDR2 from the germline V gene are SGDLS and YYNGEE. The CDR3 has 15 amino acids. V was pared by 0 bases and J by 2 bases, with 5 bases of the junction left unmatched.

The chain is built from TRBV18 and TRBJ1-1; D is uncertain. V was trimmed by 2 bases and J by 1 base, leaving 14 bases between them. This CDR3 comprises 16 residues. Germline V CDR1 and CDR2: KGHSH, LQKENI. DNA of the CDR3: TGTGCCAGCTCACCATCCTACGGCGGATCGAACACTGAAGCTTTCTTT. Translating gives CASSPSYGGSNTEAFF.

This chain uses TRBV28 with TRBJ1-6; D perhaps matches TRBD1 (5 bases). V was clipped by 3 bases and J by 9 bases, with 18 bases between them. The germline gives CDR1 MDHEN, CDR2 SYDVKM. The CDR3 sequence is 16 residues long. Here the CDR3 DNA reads TGTGCCAGCAGTTTGCCCTCCCAGGGTTGGGGTTCACCCCTCCACTTT. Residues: CASSLPSQGWGSPLHF.

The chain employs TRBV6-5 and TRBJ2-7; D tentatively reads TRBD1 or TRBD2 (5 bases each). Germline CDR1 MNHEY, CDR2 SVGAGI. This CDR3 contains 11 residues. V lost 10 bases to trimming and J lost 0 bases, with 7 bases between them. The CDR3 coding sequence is TGTGCCACCGGGGCCTCCTACGAGCAGTACTTC. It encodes CATGASYEQYF.

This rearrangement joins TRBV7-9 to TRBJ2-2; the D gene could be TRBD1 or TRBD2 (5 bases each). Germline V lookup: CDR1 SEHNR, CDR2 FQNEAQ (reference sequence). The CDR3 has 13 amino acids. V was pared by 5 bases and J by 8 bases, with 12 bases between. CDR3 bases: TGTGCCAGCAGCCCCAGACAGCGGGGGGAGCTGTTTTTT. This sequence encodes CASSPRQRGELFF.

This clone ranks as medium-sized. Here the CDR3 DNA reads TGTGCCAGTAGTATCATGGAAGGACAGGGTGAGCAGTACTTC. Residues: CASSIMEGQGEQYF. The chain is built from TRBV19 and TRBJ2-7, with TRBD1 identical over 8 bases. The CDR3 is 14 amino acids. CDR1 and CDR2 (germline): LNHDA, SQIVND (reference sequence). The V and J ends lost 3 bases and 7 bases, in that order; junction bases with no gene match: 8.

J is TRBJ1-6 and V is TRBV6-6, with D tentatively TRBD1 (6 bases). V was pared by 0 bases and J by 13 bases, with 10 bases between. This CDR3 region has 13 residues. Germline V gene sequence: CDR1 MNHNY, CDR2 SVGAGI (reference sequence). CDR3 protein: CASSYSDSQPLHF. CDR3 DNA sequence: TGTGCCAGCAGTTACTCGGACAGTCAGCCCCTCCACTTT.

The CDR3, as DNA: TGTGCCAGCAGCCCGAGGGACAGTTATGGCTACACCTTC. This codes for CASSPRDSYGYTF. This chain uses TRBV7-2 with TRBJ1-2; 7 bases map to TRBD1. From germline, CDR1 is SGHTA and CDR2 FQGNSA. This CDR3 contains 13 residues. J lost 5 bases, V lost 5 bases, and 5 bases had no gene match.

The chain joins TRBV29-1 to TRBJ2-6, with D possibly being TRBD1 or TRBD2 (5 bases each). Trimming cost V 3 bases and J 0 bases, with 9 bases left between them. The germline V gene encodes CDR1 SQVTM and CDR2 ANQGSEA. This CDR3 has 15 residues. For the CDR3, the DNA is TGCAGCGTTGAGGGTGGGGGCTCTGGGGCCAACGTCCTGACTTTC. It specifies CSVEGGGSGANVLTF. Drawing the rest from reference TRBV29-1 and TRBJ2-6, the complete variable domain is SAVISQKPSRDICQRGTSLTIQCQVDSQVTMMFWYRQQPGQSLTLIATANQGSEATYESGFVIDKFPISRPNLTFSTLTVSNMSPEDSSIYLCSVEGGGSGANVLTFGAGSRLTVL.

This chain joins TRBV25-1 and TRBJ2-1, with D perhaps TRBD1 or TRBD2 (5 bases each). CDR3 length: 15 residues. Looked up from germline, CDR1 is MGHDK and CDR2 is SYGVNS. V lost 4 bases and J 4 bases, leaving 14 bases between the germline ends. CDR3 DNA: TGTGCCAGCAGTGGAGGGGACCTCAGGTACAATGAGCAGTTCTTC. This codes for CASSGGDLRYNEQFF.

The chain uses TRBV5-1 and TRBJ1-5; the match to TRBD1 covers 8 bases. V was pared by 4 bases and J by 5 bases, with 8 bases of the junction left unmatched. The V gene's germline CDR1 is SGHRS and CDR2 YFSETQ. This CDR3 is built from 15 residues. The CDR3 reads CASSTGQGFDQPQHF. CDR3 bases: TGCGCCAGCAGCACCGGACAGGGTTTCGATCAGCCCCAGCATTTT.

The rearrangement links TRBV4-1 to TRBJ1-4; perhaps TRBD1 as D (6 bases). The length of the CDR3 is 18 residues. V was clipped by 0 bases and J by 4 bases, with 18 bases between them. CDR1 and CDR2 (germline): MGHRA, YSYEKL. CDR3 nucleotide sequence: TGCGCCAGCAGCCAAGATCGGGCAGGGGATAGGAGTAATGAAAAACTGTTTTTT. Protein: CASSQDRAGDRSNEKLFF.